This passage covers 25 T cell receptor beta chains from one sample sequenced in a study of T cell repertoires in cytomegalovirus infection. Their antigens are not known. TCRdb used MiXCR to reprocess the reads, holding one entry per CDR3 protein. The data show roughly 920,000 distinct CDR3 sequences, roughly 31% seen once. The sequencing used cultured CD8+ T cells from PBMCs, collected from culture after CMV antigen stimulation. The receptors here all came from a human donor in good health (CMV status not recorded). Some clones in this sample may be carry-over from other donors' samples.

This sequence joins TRBV11-2 and TRBJ2-2; 8 positions match TRBD2. CDR3 length: 16 amino acids. Trimming took 5 bases from V and 4 from J; bases not matched to a gene: 9. CDR1 SGHAT and CDR2 FQNNGV come from the germline V gene. The CDR3 region has the DNA TGTGCCAGCAGCAACTGGGTCCGGGGGGGCACCGGGGAGCTGTTTTTT. It yields the protein CASSNWVRGGTGELFF.

The rearrangement links TRBV5-4 to TRBJ2-3; 8 bases agree with TRBD1. The CDR3 runs 15 residues. The germline CDR1 and CDR2 sequences are SGHNT and YYREEE (reference sequence). With V trimmed by 9 bases and J by 2 bases, 11 bases remained unmatched. In DNA, the CDR3 is TGTGCCACCCAAGTCAGGGGGCGCACCACAGATACGCAGTATTTT. As protein: CATQVRGRTTDTQYF. The whole variable domain, remainder taken from reference TRBV5-4 and TRBJ2-3, is ETGVTQSPTHLIKTRGQQVTLRCSSQSGHNTVSWYQQALGQGPQFIFQYYREEENGRGNFPPRFSGLQFPNYSSELNVNALELDDSALYLCATQVRGRTTDTQYFGPGTRLTVL.

This clonotype was recorded once. J is TRBJ2-5 and V is TRBV24-1; no definite D call. V was clipped by 5 bases and J by 5 bases, with 8 bases between them. The germline gives CDR1 KGHDR, CDR2 SFDVKD. The CDR3 consists of 12 residues. As DNA, the CDR3 is TGTGCCACCAGTGGTACCGACGAGACCCAGTACTTC. It codes for CATSGTDETQYF.

There are a few counts of this clonotype. J is TRBJ1-2 and V is TRBV14; TRBD1 is a possible D gene (5 bases). The germline V gene encodes CDR1 SGHDN and CDR2 FVKESK. There are 17 residues in the CDR3. V was trimmed by 3 bases and J by 3 bases, leaving 20 bases between them. CDR3 bases: TGTGCCAGCAGCCACATGAGGGGTCCAGCTCGGGACTATGGCTACACCTTC. This encodes CASSHMRGPARDYGYTF.

The chain links TRBV7-9 to TRBJ2-7; D perhaps matches TRBD1 (6 bases). V was cut by 1 base and J by 0 bases, with 10 bases left in between. The CDR3 length is 15 residues. CDR1 is SEHNR, CDR2 FQNEAQ, per germline (reference sequence). CDR3 amino acids: CASSLVTGNSYEQYF. The CDR3 DNA follows: TGTGCCAGCAGCTTAGTTACAGGGAACTCCTACGAGCAGTACTTC.

This clonotype was recorded many times. V usage is TRBV7-6 and J usage is TRBJ2-1; 8 nucleotides align to TRBD2. CDR3 length equals 13 residues. J lost 9 bases, V lost 3 bases, and 4 bases had no gene match. Germline-derived CDR1 and CDR2 are SGHVS and FNYEAQ. The CDR3 region is CASSLGLEVEQFF. The CDR3 DNA follows: TGTGCCAGCAGCTTGGGACTAGAGGTTGAGCAGTTCTTC. The variable domain in full, with the rest retrieved from reference TRBV7-6 and TRBJ2-1, is GAGVSQSPRYKVTKRGQDVALRCDPISGHVSLYWYRQALGQGPEFLTYFNYEAQQDKSGLPNDRFSAERPEGSISTLTIQRTEQRDSAMYRCASSLGLEVEQFFGPGTRLTVL.

A word on this clonotype: The junction shows a germline mismatch at one end, possibly a read error. CDR3 DNA sequence: TGTGCCAGCAGCGTACTCGGAGCGGGGAACGAGCGGTACTTC. It translates to CASSVLGAGNERYF. The gene calls are TRBV7-4 and TRBJ2-7, with TRBD2 matching over 7 bases. The CDR3 has 14 residues. The V gene's germline CDR1 is SGHVT and CDR2 SQSDAQ.

The rearrangement uses TRBV6-1 and TRBJ2-3, with 7 bases that match TRBD1. The CDR3 has 16 residues. Germline-derived CDR1 and CDR2 are MNHNS and SASEGT. J gave up 3 bases and V 5 bases, and 11 bases lay outside the gene matches. CDR3 amino acids: CASSYTGRGQTDTQYF. CDR3 nucleotide sequence: TGTGCCAGCAGTTATACAGGTCGGGGACAGACAGATACGCAGTATTTT.

This clonotype was recorded a few times. The chain joins TRBV7-6 to TRBJ1-5; D may be TRBD1 (5 bases). This CDR3 is 14 amino acids long. In germline, CDR1 is SGHVS, CDR2 FNYEAQ. V was clipped by 5 bases and J by 4 bases, with 12 bases between them. The CDR3 nucleotides are TGTGCCAGCAGCGGGGGGGGAGTGAATCAGCCCCAGCATTTT. Protein: CASSGGGVNQPQHF.

This clonotype was seen a handful of times. The chain has TRBV5-6 and TRBJ2-1, with D unclear. Germline lookup yields CDR1 SGHDT and CDR2 YYEEEE. V lost 3 bases, J lost 4 bases, and 14 bases lay in between. The CDR3 runs 15 residues. Here the CDR3 DNA reads TGTGCCAGCAGCTCAAGCAGGAGCCTGTACAATGAGCAGTTCTTC. It yields the protein CASSSSRSLYNEQFF.

The V and J genes are TRBV19 and TRBJ1-2; D is perhaps TRBD1 (6 bases). Per the germline V gene, CDR1 is LNHDA and CDR2 is SQIVND (reference sequence). The CDR3 is made up of 17 amino acids. V was cut by 5 bases and J by 6 bases, with 25 bases left in between. The CDR3 reads CASSDLDAYRDWDGYTF. As DNA, the CDR3 is TGTGCCAGTAGTGATCTAGATGCGTACAGGGACTGGGATGGCTACACCTTC.

The rearrangement uses TRBV27 and TRBJ2-7, with 7 bases matching TRBD2. With V trimmed by 11 bases and J by 0 bases, 7 bases remained unmatched. CDR3 length: 13 residues. CDR1 MNHEY and CDR2 SMNVEV come from the germline V gene (reference sequence). The CDR3 here is CAQRAGNSYEQYF. In nucleotides, the CDR3 is TGTGCCCAGAGAGCGGGGAACTCCTACGAGCAGTACTTC.

The sample holds a few counts of this clonotype. The rearrangement joins TRBV28 to TRBJ2-1, with D possibly being TRBD2 (5 bases). Germline V lookup: CDR1 MDHEN, CDR2 SYDVKM. The CDR3 length is 17 residues. V shed 2 bases and J shed 0 bases, with 14 bases lying between them. CDR3 coding DNA: TGTGCCAGCAGTTTAGACCCAGCGGTAAACTCCTACAATGAGCAGTTCTTC. It codes for CASSLDPAVNSYNEQFF.

As concerns this clonotype: The junction departs from germline at one end; a sequencing error may be responsible. The chain recombines TRBV7-2 with TRBJ1-2, with D unclear. CDR3 length: 12 residues. The germline gives CDR1 SGHTA, CDR2 FQGNSA. This chain's CDR3 is CASSLSTYGYNF. The CDR3 DNA sequence: TGTGCCAGCAGCTTATCCACCTATGGCTACAACTTC.

This clonotype has a count of ten or more. This chain uses TRBV7-2 with TRBJ1-4; D gene ambiguous. Germline CDR1 and CDR2: SGHTA and FQGNSA. This CDR3 spans 14 amino acids. Deletions cut 3 bases from V and 8 bases from J, with 13 bases between. In DNA, the CDR3 is TGTGCCAGCAGCTTTAACAGATATGGAGAAAAACTGTTTTTT. Its translation: CASSFNRYGEKLFF. Filled out from reference TRBV7-2 and TRBJ1-4, the complete variable domain reads GAGVSQSPSNKVTEKGKDVELRCDPISGHTALYWYRQSLGQGLEFLIYFQGNSAPDKSGLPSDRFSAERTGGSVSTLTIQRTQQEDSAVYLCASSFNRYGEKLFFGSGTQLSVL.

The rearrangement joins TRBV6-5 to TRBJ2-7, with 8 positions matching TRBD1. V shed 4 bases, J shed 5 bases, and the junction held 7 bases outside the gene matches. The CDR3 loop spans 14 amino acids. CDR1 and CDR2 from the germline V gene are MNHEY and SVGAGI. CDR3: CASSLDRGEDEQYF. As DNA, the CDR3 is TGTGCCAGCAGTTTAGACAGGGGAGAGGACGAGCAGTACTTC.

Notes on this clonotype: A much larger clone lies one base from this, so it may be a read error. The CDR3: CASSSQHRGSAGRNEQFF. The CDR3 DNA follows: TGTGCCAGCAGCTCACAACACAGGGGGTCGGCGGGTAGAAATGAGCAGTTCTTC. V usage is TRBV7-2 and J usage is TRBJ2-1, with 8 bases fitting TRBD1. V shed 4 bases and J 7 bases; nucleotides not matched to a gene: 18. The CDR3 covers 18 residues. In germline, CDR1 is SGHTA, CDR2 FQGNSA.

The chain joins TRBV15 to TRBJ1-2; D not resolved. The V and J ends lost 0 bases and 3 bases respectively, with 14 bases between them. Germline V gives CDR1 LNHNV, CDR2 YYDKDF (reference sequence). The CDR3 has 16 residues. CDR3: CATSRDEVPEDYGYTF. The CDR3 DNA is TGTGCCACCAGCAGAGATGAGGTCCCGGAGGACTATGGCTACACCTTC.

The V call is TRBV6-6, the J call TRBJ2-7; D not resolved. Germline assignment: CDR1 MNHNY and CDR2 SVGAGI (reference sequence). The CDR3 consists of 13 residues. V lost 8 bases and J 4 bases, leaving 15 bases between the germline ends. The CDR3 is CASRPGDGYEQYF. As DNA, the CDR3 is TGTGCCAGCCGCCCTGGGGATGGGTACGAGCAGTACTTC.

The genes are TRBV6-1 and TRBJ1-2; weak D call: TRBD1 (5 bases). The CDR3 is made up of 15 amino acids. Germline V lookup: CDR1 MNHNS, CDR2 SASEGT. Trimming removed 7 bases at V and 7 bases at J, with 22 bases between. CDR3 residues: CASTSSRDSLLGYTF. The CDR3 coding sequence is TGTGCCAGCACCTCATCCCGAGACAGCCTACTTGGCTACACCTTC.

This clonotype showed up just once. The chain combines TRBV29-1 with TRBJ2-2; weak D call: TRBD1 (6 bases). The CDR3 runs 14 residues. Trimming took 5 bases from V and 4 from J, leaving 14 bases between them. Germline values: CDR1 SQVTM, CDR2 ANQGSEA. The CDR3 protein is CSVQAGVGTGELFF. The CDR3 DNA follows: TGCAGCGTTCAGGCAGGGGTTGGCACCGGGGAGCTGTTTTTT.

The chain couples TRBV27 to TRBJ1-3; perhaps TRBD1 as D (5 bases). V shed 5 bases and J shed 0 bases, with 14 bases lying between them. This CDR3 is built from 16 residues. CDR1 and CDR2 from the germline V gene are MNHEY and SMNVEV (reference sequence). CDR3 bases: TGTGCCAGCAGTCTAAATGAGGGGAGCTCTGGAAACACCATATATTTT. This translates into CASSLNEGSSGNTIYF.

This chain connects TRBV9 to TRBJ2-3; D is undetermined. This CDR3 spans 15 amino acids. Germline CDR1 reads SGDLS; CDR2 reads YYNGEE. The V end lost 0 bases, the J end lost 3 bases, and 11 bases lay between the germline ends. As DNA, the CDR3 is TGTGCCAGCAGCGTAGATCTGGTGGAAACAGATACGCAGTATTTT. Translating it yields CASSVDLVETDTQYF.

In nucleotides, the CDR3 is TGTGCCAGTAGGGTCGGACAGACCCTAGGGTATGGCTACACCTTC. Translating gives CASRVGQTLGYGYTF. This sequence joins TRBV19 and TRBJ1-2; D may be TRBD1 (6 bases). V was cut by 6 bases and J by 5 bases, with 19 bases left in between. In germline, CDR1 is LNHDA, CDR2 SQIVND (reference sequence). This CDR3 has 15 amino acids.

A few counts support this clonotype. The chain recombines TRBV6-5 with TRBJ1-4, with a tentative D call TRBD1 (5 bases). With 6 bases removed from V and 3 bases from J, the gap between germline ends came to 23 bases. The CDR3 extends over 18 amino acids. Germline-derived CDR1 and CDR2 are MNHEY and SVGAGI. In nucleotides, the CDR3 is TGTGCCAGCAGCGCCCGACGGCAGGGCTTTAAGCCTAATGAAAAACTGTTTTTT. Encoded protein: CASSARRQGFKPNEKLFF.